This TCR beta chain originates from a study of blood T cell repertoires in COVID-19. Study at large: The study drew acute and convalescent COVID-19 samples from the United States, Italy and Spain. In each case, the material was cDNA or gDNA derived from T cells, B-cell-depleted T cells, or PBMCs.

Study processing details: Nucleated cell counts were estimated from reference gene primer amplification. Clones were read by immunoSEQ multiplex PCR, and TCRdb kept only the in-frame ones, dropping some. Clone size and V and J calls were adopted from that table, with D and trimming inferred from the DNA. The table records approximately 230,000 clones, around 88% of them present only once. Between the trimmed V and J ends, which lost 5 bases and 9 bases, there was a span of 11 bases. The germline gives CDR1 SGHNT, CDR2 YENEEA. The CDR3 has 13 amino acids. One Seattle source followed patients from active infection through their disease course.

The sample was peripheral blood. This TCR was sampled from a woman aged 30 to 39 with COVID-19, enrolled during active disease. The rearrangement links TRBV11-3 to TRBJ1-6; D gene ambiguous. For the CDR3, the DNA is TGTGCCAGCAGCCCAAAACCCGGTTCACCCCTCCACTTT. Residues: CASSPKPGSPLHF.